This is a list of T cell receptor beta chains from one sample in a study of T cells in pancreatic ductal adenocarcinoma. Clones were sequenced by immunoSEQ multiplex PCR, and TCRdb holds only the in-frame ones, with some missing. The sample holds roughly 11,000 clones, 75% to 90% seen once. The specimen sequenced was PBMCs. Source of these receptors: a human donor with pancreatic ductal adenocarcinoma. CDR3s leave out the opening cysteine and the closing phenylalanine or tryptophan. Fields, in order: CDR3 protein, J gene, V gene.

CDR3 protein: ASSLAVGGNYGYT
J gene: TRBJ1-2
V gene: TRBV5-1

CDR3 protein: ASSLEYGGYT
J gene: TRBJ1-2
V gene: TRBV5-4

CDR3 protein: ASTPDRGYGNTIY
J gene: TRBJ1-3
V gene: TRBV5-6

CDR3 protein: ASSINRGETQY
J gene: TRBJ2-5
V gene: TRBV19

CDR3 protein: ASSVSTGELF
J gene: TRBJ2-2
V gene: TRBV25-1

CDR3 protein: ASSTGLGSLATQY
J gene: TRBJ2-5
V gene: TRBV19

CDR3 protein: ASSFAGDTEAF
J gene: TRBJ1-1
V gene: TRBV2

CDR3 protein: ASSEGGFQETQY
J gene: TRBJ2-5
V gene: TRBV6-1

CDR3 protein: ASSQVGRETGELF
J gene: TRBJ2-2
V gene: TRBV4-2

CDR3 protein: ASSSGTGGGYT
J gene: TRBJ1-2
V gene: TRBV6-1

CDR3 protein: ASSLELAGLRGRNEQF
J gene: TRBJ2-1
V gene: TRBV5-6

CDR3 protein: ASSLPRTNEQF
J gene: TRBJ2-1
V gene: TRBV11-2

CDR3 protein: ASTQGTGVTGELF
J gene: TRBJ2-2
V gene: TRBV9

CDR3 protein: ASSPPRGGLTDTQY
J gene: TRBJ2-3
V gene: TRBV18

CDR3 protein: ASSQAGSLGEQF
J gene: TRBJ2-1
V gene: TRBV4-2

CDR3 protein: ASSRGDNTEAF
J gene: TRBJ1-1
V gene: TRBV6-1

CDR3 protein: ASSGTSGGFTGELF
J gene: TRBJ2-2
V gene: TRBV2

CDR3 protein: ASSPRFFSYEQY
J gene: TRBJ2-7
V gene: TRBV7-6

CDR3 protein: ASSGTRGYTLYEQY
J gene: TRBJ2-7
V gene: TRBV11-2

CDR3 protein: ASEARGGYT
J gene: TRBJ1-2
V gene: TRBV19

CDR3 protein: ASSEGRHNEQF
J gene: TRBJ2-1
V gene: TRBV6-1

CDR3 protein: ASSPGRQAYEQY
J gene: TRBJ2-7
V gene: TRBV18

CDR3 protein: ATSRTGGSYGYT
J gene: TRBJ1-2
V gene: TRBV15

CDR3 protein: SVENGGAVDTQY
J gene: TRBJ2-3
V gene: TRBV29-1

CDR3 protein: ASSPLSGANVLT
J gene: TRBJ2-6
V gene: TRBV18

CDR3 protein: ASSPGLAGRDEQF
J gene: TRBJ2-1
V gene: TRBV7-9

CDR3 protein: ASSYDRTTHEQY
J gene: TRBJ2-7
V gene: TRBV6-5

CDR3 protein: ASTTGGQPQH
J gene: TRBJ1-5
V gene: TRBV6-5

CDR3 protein: ASSLWGREQF
J gene: TRBJ2-1
V gene: TRBV7-3

CDR3 protein: ASSTDGTIPYEQY
J gene: TRBJ2-7
V gene: TRBV7-2

CDR3 protein: ASSQVAGFQETQY
J gene: TRBJ2-5
V gene: TRBV4-2

CDR3 protein: ASRSRGNYGYT
J gene: TRBJ1-2
V gene: TRBV5-1

CDR3 protein: ASSDRGKPQH
J gene: TRBJ1-5
V gene: TRBV19

CDR3 protein: ASSIRGYEATSGRNEQF
J gene: TRBJ2-1
V gene: TRBV7-9

CDR3 protein: ASSLVDEQY
J gene: TRBJ2-7
V gene: TRBV11-2

CDR3 protein: ASSYSWEAKNIQY
J gene: TRBJ2-4
V gene: TRBV6-5

CDR3 protein: ASSRGQLNYEQY
J gene: TRBJ2-7
V gene: TRBV6-6

CDR3 protein: ASKKGISSYEQY
J gene: TRBJ2-7
V gene: TRBV21-1

CDR3 protein: ASSYSLGYQETQY
J gene: TRBJ2-5
V gene: TRBV6-6

CDR3 protein: ASSYGSTGKYGYT
J gene: TRBJ1-2
V gene: TRBV6-5

CDR3 protein: SVAARYTEAF
J gene: TRBJ1-1
V gene: TRBV29-1

CDR3 protein: ASSPYRGGSTDTQY
J gene: TRBJ2-3
V gene: TRBV7-3

CDR3 protein: ASSSSGGGYT
J gene: TRBJ1-2
V gene: TRBV7-6

CDR3 protein: ASSLADSATYEQY
J gene: TRBJ2-7
V gene: TRBV7-2

CDR3 protein: ASSLSREGFYGYT
J gene: TRBJ1-2
V gene: TRBV27

CDR3 protein: SVDLRTLLPMNTEAF
J gene: TRBJ1-1
V gene: TRBV29-1

CDR3 protein: ASSLLLAGEADTQY
J gene: TRBJ2-3
V gene: TRBV7-9

CDR3 protein: ASSLSPGGFDEKLF
J gene: TRBJ1-4
V gene: TRBV5-1

CDR3 protein: AWASGANVLT
J gene: TRBJ2-6
V gene: TRBV30

CDR3 protein: ASSQVRTAYNEQF
J gene: TRBJ2-1
V gene: TRBV4-1

CDR3 protein: ASSGKGLIYEQY
J gene: TRBJ2-7
V gene: TRBV6-1

CDR3 protein: ASSQGTTGRYEQF
J gene: TRBJ2-1
V gene: TRBV4-3

CDR3 protein: ASSRGSTGTGDNEQF
J gene: TRBJ2-1
V gene: TRBV5-1